This T cell receptor beta chain was sequenced in a study of shared clonotypes between healthy human individuals. Study observations and caveats: Naive subsets, compared against memory subsets, generally had larger estimated richness values.

This CDR3 contains 14 residues. Per germline, CDR1 SGHDT and CDR2 YYEEEE. The V and J ends lost 1 base and 7 bases respectively, with 12 bases between them. A remark on this clone: Its antigen remains unidentified.

It was at deep level that the assay was run. Evenly divided among several immunoSEQ plates was the genomic DNA of each subset. Generated by immunoSEQ multiplex PCR, the TCRdb table keeps only in-frame clones and is missing some. Of about 1.9 million clones in the sample, 90% to 95% were seen once. Naive CD8 cells comprised CD45RO-negative, CCR7-positively selected cells, excluding terminally differentiated effector memory CD45RA+ cells. The J gene is TRBJ2-1, the V gene TRBV5-6; perhaps TRBD2 as D (6 bases). Input material: naive CD8+ T cells from PBMCs. This clonotype originated in a man between 18 and 35 years old in good health. Some clones in this sample may be carry-over from other donors' samples. This CDR3 reads CASSLLEGMNEQFF. The CDR3 DNA sequence: TGTGCCAGCAGCTTGTTGGAGGGTATGAATGAGCAGTTCTTC.